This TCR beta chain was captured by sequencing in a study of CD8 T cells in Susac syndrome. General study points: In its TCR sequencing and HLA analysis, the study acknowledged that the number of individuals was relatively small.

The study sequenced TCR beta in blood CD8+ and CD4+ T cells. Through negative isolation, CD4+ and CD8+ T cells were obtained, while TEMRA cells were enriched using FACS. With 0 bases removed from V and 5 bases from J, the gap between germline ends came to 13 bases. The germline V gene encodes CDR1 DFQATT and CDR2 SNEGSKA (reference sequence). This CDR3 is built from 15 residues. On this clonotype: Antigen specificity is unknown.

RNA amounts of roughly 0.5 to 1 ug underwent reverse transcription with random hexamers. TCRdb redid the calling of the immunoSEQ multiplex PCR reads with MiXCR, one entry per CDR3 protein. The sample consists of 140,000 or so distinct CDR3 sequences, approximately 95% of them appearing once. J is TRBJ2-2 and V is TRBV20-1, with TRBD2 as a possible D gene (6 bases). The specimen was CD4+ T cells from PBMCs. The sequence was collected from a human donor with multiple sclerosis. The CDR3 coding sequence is TGCAGTGCTAGAGATGCGGGGCCGGGTACCGGGGAGCTGTTTTTT. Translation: CSARDAGPGTGELFF.